This T cell receptor beta chain is from a study of T cells in Graves' hyperthyroidism and ophthalmopathy. This clonotype was counted between two and nine times. Its antigen is unidentified. The CDR3 is 16 amino acids. Germline V lookup: CDR1 MGHDK, CDR2 SYGVNS. V trimming: 8 bases; J trimming: 0 bases; junction bases outside the gene matches: 10. Using RNA transcripts as the source, TCR beta CDR3 regions were amplified. The HTBI primer set drove a first-round RT-PCR of the TCR CDR3. TCRdb fed the multiplex PCR reads into MiXCR, producing one record per CDR3 protein. This sample yields roughly 100,000 distinct CDR3 sequences, of which over 50% are seen a single time; 25% to 30% belongs to the top ten. General study findings and limits: It was a median approximately 7.1 months before onset that the model predicted ophthalmopathy. Among clonotypes expanded in thyroid above 0.001, most were also found in blood.

Exclusion of patients followed from uncontrolled infection, other autoimmune disease, pregnancy or lactation. The sample comprised blood. This rearrangement joins TRBV25-1 to TRBJ1-5; 7 nucleotides align to TRBD1. This clonotype was sampled from a woman aged 40 to 49 with Graves' hyperthyroidism. This chain's CDR3 is CASPYLTGNSNQPQHF. The CDR3 DNA reads as TGTGCCAGCCCCTATTTGACAGGGAATAGCAATCAGCCCCAGCATTTT.